These T cell receptor beta chains were read from a single sample in a study of blood T cell repertoires in COVID-19. This table comes from immunoSEQ multiplex PCR, and its TCRdb copy is limited to in-frame clones, with some not included. The table has about 50,000 clones, 86% seen once. Sequenced: peripheral blood. These receptors were obtained from a woman aged 55-70 years with acute or convalescent COVID-19. The CDR3 runs from the conserved cysteine through the conserved F or W. The D gene is left open where the match is weak. Clone size is not always given. Where it is, it says once, few, many or a class for expanded clones.

cdr3_aa: CASSSGQGNYGYTF
cdr3_nt: TGTGCCAGCAGCTCGGGACAGGGTAACTATGGCTACACCTTC
j_call: TRBJ1-2
clone_size: -
v_call: TRBV28
d_call: TRBD1

cdr3_aa: CASTPSPTGNYGYTF
cdr3_nt: TGTGCCAGCACCCCCTCTCCGACAGGGAACTATGGCTACACCTTC
j_call: TRBJ1-2
clone_size: -
v_call: TRBV11-2
d_call: TRBD1

cdr3_aa: CASSKGQGGNTGELFF
cdr3_nt: TGCGCCAGCAGCAAGGGACAGGGCGGGAACACCGGGGAGCTGTTTTTT
j_call: TRBJ2-2
clone_size: -
v_call: TRBV5-1
d_call: TRBD1

cdr3_aa: CASSTGIYGYTF
cdr3_nt: TGTGCCAGCAGTACAGGGATCTATGGCTACACCTTC
j_call: TRBJ1-2
clone_size: -
v_call: TRBV28
d_call: -

cdr3_aa: CASYSAEAFF
cdr3_nt: TGTGCCAGCTATTCGGCTGAAGCTTTCTTT
j_call: TRBJ1-1
clone_size: -
v_call: TRBV6-6
d_call: -

cdr3_aa: CASSLQGPSGNTIYF
cdr3_nt: TGTGCCAGCAGTTTACAGGGTCCCTCTGGAAACACCATATATTTT
j_call: TRBJ1-3
clone_size: -
v_call: TRBV2
d_call: -

cdr3_aa: CASNSDRGAYEQYF
cdr3_nt: TGCGCCAGCAACTCGGACAGGGGAGCATACGAGCAGTACTTC
j_call: TRBJ2-7
clone_size: -
v_call: TRBV5-1
d_call: TRBD1

cdr3_aa: CASRAGTVADTQYF
cdr3_nt: TGTGCCAGCAGGGCCGGGACAGTAGCAGATACGCAGTATTTT
j_call: TRBJ2-3
clone_size: -
v_call: TRBV27
d_call: TRBD1

cdr3_aa: CATSDRRSGNTEAFF
cdr3_nt: TGTGCCACCAGTGACCGCAGGAGCGGGAACACTGAAGCTTTCTTT
j_call: TRBJ1-1
clone_size: once
v_call: TRBV24-1
d_call: -

cdr3_aa: CASSLPQSAGKRSEQYF
cdr3_nt: TGTGCCAGCAGCCTCCCCCAAAGCGCGGGGAAACGCTCCGAGCAGTACTTC
j_call: TRBJ2-7
clone_size: -
v_call: TRBV3-1/TRBV3-2
d_call: -

cdr3_aa: CASSGVGWGQRSPLHF
cdr3_nt: TGTGCCAGCAGTGGGGTGGGATGGGGCCAGCGATCACCCCTCCACTTT
j_call: TRBJ1-6
clone_size: -
v_call: TRBV2
d_call: -

cdr3_aa: CASSSGMNTEAFF
cdr3_nt: TGTGCCAGCAGCTCAGGGATGAACACTGAAGCTTTCTTT
j_call: TRBJ1-1
clone_size: few
v_call: TRBV7-9
d_call: -

cdr3_aa: CASRETQGKVTPLHF
cdr3_nt: TGTGCCAGCAGAGAGACACAGGGGAAGGTGACACCCCTCCACTTT
j_call: TRBJ1-6
clone_size: -
v_call: TRBV2
d_call: TRBD1

cdr3_aa: CASSVDDRAYGYTF
cdr3_nt: TGTGCCAGCAGCGTAGATGACAGGGCCTATGGCTACACCTTC
j_call: TRBJ1-2
clone_size: -
v_call: TRBV9
d_call: TRBD1

cdr3_aa: CAWSEGQAGNTIYF
cdr3_nt: TGTGCCTGGAGTGAAGGACAGGCTGGAAACACCATATATTTT
j_call: TRBJ1-3
clone_size: -
v_call: TRBV30
d_call: TRBD1

cdr3_aa: CATSIRTPGINNEQFF
cdr3_nt: TGTGCCACCAGCATAAGAACCCCAGGGATCAACAATGAGCAGTTCTTC
j_call: TRBJ2-1
clone_size: -
v_call: TRBV15
d_call: -

cdr3_aa: CASNEGSNQPQHF
cdr3_nt: TGTGCCAGTAATGAGGGTAGCAATCAGCCCCAGCATTTT
j_call: TRBJ1-5
clone_size: -
v_call: TRBV19
d_call: -

cdr3_aa: CAWNSDRLPLYTF
cdr3_nt: TGTGCCTGGAACTCGGACAGACTTCCTTTATACACCTTC
j_call: TRBJ1-2
clone_size: -
v_call: TRBV30
d_call: -

cdr3_aa: CASSLGADRVDTIYF
cdr3_nt: TGTGCCAGCAGCTTGGGCGCTGACAGGGTAGACACCATATATTTT
j_call: TRBJ1-3
clone_size: -
v_call: TRBV7-9
d_call: TRBD1

cdr3_aa: CASSNDRADEQFF
cdr3_nt: TGTGCCAGCAGTAACGACAGGGCCGATGAGCAGTTCTTC
j_call: TRBJ2-1
clone_size: -
v_call: TRBV12-3/TRBV12-4
d_call: TRBD1

cdr3_aa: CAWDFLRTGVDNYGYTF
cdr3_nt: TGTGCCTGGGACTTTCTCCGGACAGGGGTGGATAACTATGGCTACACCTTC
j_call: TRBJ1-2
clone_size: -
v_call: TRBV30
d_call: TRBD1

cdr3_aa: CASSLSSGNPPEQFF
cdr3_nt: TGTGCCAGCAGCTTATCCAGCGGGAATCCCCCTGAGCAGTTCTTC
j_call: TRBJ2-1
clone_size: -
v_call: TRBV7-9
d_call: TRBD2

cdr3_aa: CATSGSKYEQYF
cdr3_nt: TGTGCCACCTCGGGGAGTAAATACGAGCAGTACTTC
j_call: TRBJ2-7
clone_size: -
v_call: TRBV10-3
d_call: -

cdr3_aa: CASSVDSTGGLNYGYTF
cdr3_nt: TGTGCCAGCAGCGTAGATTCAACAGGGGGACTTAACTATGGCTACACCTTC
j_call: TRBJ1-2
clone_size: -
v_call: TRBV9
d_call: TRBD1

cdr3_aa: CAWSVRAGVPSTDTQYF
cdr3_nt: TGTGCCTGGAGTGTACGGGCGGGAGTCCCTAGCACAGATACGCAGTATTTT
j_call: TRBJ2-3
clone_size: few
v_call: TRBV30
d_call: TRBD2

cdr3_aa: CASREKDRAFYEQYF
cdr3_nt: TGTGCCAGCAGGGAAAAGGACAGGGCCTTCTACGAGCAGTACTTC
j_call: TRBJ2-7
clone_size: -
v_call: TRBV2
d_call: TRBD1

cdr3_aa: CATSDNRDSLYNEQFF
cdr3_nt: TGTGCCACCAGTGACAACCGGGACAGCCTTTACAATGAGCAGTTCTTC
j_call: TRBJ2-1
clone_size: once
v_call: TRBV24-1
d_call: TRBD1

cdr3_aa: CATKPATSLGTDTQYF
cdr3_nt: TGTGCCACCAAGCCGGCGACTAGCCTGGGGACAGATACGCAGTATTTT
j_call: TRBJ2-3
clone_size: once
v_call: TRBV3-1/TRBV3-2
d_call: TRBD2

cdr3_aa: CASSHPQGPEQYF
cdr3_nt: TGCGCCAGCAGCCACCCACAGGGTCCGGAGCAGTACTTC
j_call: TRBJ2-7
clone_size: -
v_call: TRBV4-1
d_call: -

cdr3_aa: CASSPGHASGNQPQHF
cdr3_nt: TGTGCCAGCTCACCTGGACACGCCTCGGGCAATCAGCCCCAGCATTTT
j_call: TRBJ1-5
clone_size: few
v_call: TRBV18
d_call: -

cdr3_aa: CASSLWGGYGYTF
cdr3_nt: TGTGCCAGCAGTTTATGGGGGGGCTATGGCTACACCTTC
j_call: TRBJ1-2
clone_size: once
v_call: TRBV27
d_call: -

cdr3_aa: CASSFWGDEQYF
cdr3_nt: TGTGCCAGCAGCTTTTGGGGGGACGAGCAGTACTTC
j_call: TRBJ2-7
clone_size: -
v_call: TRBV12-3/TRBV12-4
d_call: -

cdr3_aa: CASKMDRNSYEQYF
cdr3_nt: TGCGCCAGCAAGATGGACAGGAACTCCTACGAGCAGTACTTC
j_call: TRBJ2-7
clone_size: -
v_call: TRBV10-2
d_call: TRBD1

cdr3_aa: CASSLGAAGYTF
cdr3_nt: TGTGCCAGCAGCTTGGGCGCGGCTGGCTACACCTTC
j_call: TRBJ1-2
clone_size: -
v_call: TRBV5-4
d_call: -

cdr3_aa: CASSRRTGDYGYTF
cdr3_nt: TGTGCCAGTAGTCGTCGGACAGGTGACTATGGCTACACCTTC
j_call: TRBJ1-2
clone_size: -
v_call: TRBV19
d_call: TRBD1

cdr3_aa: CASRGGLAYGYTF
cdr3_nt: TGTGCCAGCAGAGGGGGTCTTGCCTATGGCTACACCTTC
j_call: TRBJ1-2
clone_size: -
v_call: TRBV2
d_call: -

cdr3_aa: CASSTPRSRGNTIYF
cdr3_nt: TGTGCCAGCAGCACCCCCCGGTCTCGGGGAAACACCATATATTTT
j_call: TRBJ1-3
clone_size: once
v_call: TRBV3-1/TRBV3-2
d_call: -

cdr3_aa: CASTPGQSYGYTF
cdr3_nt: TGTGCCAGTACCCCGGGACAGAGCTATGGCTACACCTTC
j_call: TRBJ1-2
clone_size: -
v_call: TRBV19
d_call: TRBD1

cdr3_aa: CASSPQGMNTEAFF
cdr3_nt: TGTGCCAGCTCACCACAGGGGATGAACACTGAAGCTTTCTTT
j_call: TRBJ1-1
clone_size: -
v_call: TRBV18
d_call: -

cdr3_aa: CASSRQGNQPQHF
cdr3_nt: TGTGCCAGCAGCCGCCAGGGGAACCAGCCCCAGCATTTT
j_call: TRBJ1-5
clone_size: -
v_call: TRBV28
d_call: -

cdr3_aa: CATRAEGARYGYTF
cdr3_nt: TGTGCCACCAGGGCAGAGGGGGCTAGATATGGCTACACCTTC
j_call: TRBJ1-2
clone_size: -
v_call: TRBV7-9
d_call: TRBD1

cdr3_aa: CASSSGRDRGLGTEAFF
cdr3_nt: TGTGCCAGCAGTTCCGGCCGGGACAGGGGGCTGGGCACTGAAGCTTTCTTT
j_call: TRBJ1-1
clone_size: -
v_call: TRBV28
d_call: TRBD1

cdr3_aa: CATSRPQDGWDNYGYTF
cdr3_nt: TGTGCCACCAGCAGACCACAGGACGGGTGGGATAACTATGGCTACACCTTC
j_call: TRBJ1-2
clone_size: -
v_call: TRBV15
d_call: -

cdr3_aa: CASSRSGVNDNSPLHF
cdr3_nt: TGTGCCAGTAGTAGGTCCGGGGTTAATGATAATTCACCCCTCCACTTT
j_call: TRBJ1-6
clone_size: -
v_call: TRBV19
d_call: -

cdr3_aa: CASRPANYGYTF
cdr3_nt: TGTGCCAGCAGGCCAGCTAACTATGGCTACACCTTC
j_call: TRBJ1-2
clone_size: -
v_call: TRBV12-3/TRBV12-4
d_call: -

cdr3_aa: CASSYSSSGYSYEQYF
cdr3_nt: TGTGCCAGCAGTTACTCTTCTAGCGGATACTCCTACGAGCAGTACTTC
j_call: TRBJ2-7
clone_size: -
v_call: TRBV6-5
d_call: TRBD2

cdr3_aa: CASSLRDTYEQYF
cdr3_nt: TGCGCCAGCAGCCTCCGGGACACCTACGAGCAGTACTTC
j_call: TRBJ2-7
clone_size: -
v_call: TRBV5-1
d_call: -

cdr3_aa: CASSLGGRETQYF
cdr3_nt: TGTGCCAGCAGCTTAGGGGGCCGGGAGACCCAGTACTTC
j_call: TRBJ2-5
clone_size: -
v_call: TRBV28
d_call: TRBD1

cdr3_aa: CASTLGLAGVTGELFF
cdr3_nt: TGCGCCAGCACTCTGGGACTAGCGGGAGTTACCGGGGAGCTGTTTTTT
j_call: TRBJ2-2
clone_size: medium-sized
v_call: TRBV10-2
d_call: TRBD2

cdr3_aa: CASSLYGGASGSTDTQYF
cdr3_nt: TGTGCCAGCAGCTTATATGGCGGGGCTAGCGGGAGTACAGATACGCAGTATTTT
j_call: TRBJ2-3
clone_size: -
v_call: TRBV7-3
d_call: TRBD2

cdr3_aa: CASSYGRGNYGYTF
cdr3_nt: TGTGCCAGCAGTTACGGAAGGGGTAACTATGGCTACACCTTC
j_call: TRBJ1-2
clone_size: once
v_call: TRBV6-6
d_call: -

cdr3_aa: CASSTPGQGNYGYTF
cdr3_nt: TGTGCCAGCAGTACTCCGGGACAGGGTAACTATGGCTACACCTTC
j_call: TRBJ1-2
clone_size: -
v_call: TRBV28
d_call: TRBD1

cdr3_aa: CASRRGYTGELFF
cdr3_nt: TGTGCCAGTAGAAGGGGGTACACCGGGGAGCTGTTTTTT
j_call: TRBJ2-2
clone_size: -
v_call: TRBV19
d_call: -